This T cell receptor (beta chain) stems from a study of T cell changes during pregnancy in multiple sclerosis. The CDR3 extends over 16 amino acids. Trimming cost V 7 bases and J 0 bases, with 14 bases left between them. The germline CDR1 and CDR2 sequences are SGDLS and YYNGEE. Sequencing used immunoSEQ multiplex PCR; TCRdb keeps in-frame clones, though not all of them. The repertoire consists of about 67,000 clones, with 90% to 95% occurring once and the leading ten covering more than 1.4%. This material consisted of peripheral blood, taken in the second trimester of pregnancy. The clonotype originates from a female donor with multiple sclerosis, enrolled in a pregnancy study. The chain joins TRBV9 to TRBJ2-6, with D possibly TRBD2 on 7 matching bases. The CDR3 protein is CASRGRESSGANVLTF. The CDR3 DNA is TGTGCCAGCCGGGGGCGGGAGAGCTCTGGGGCCAACGTCCTGACTTTC. The full variable domain, with the rest looked up from reference TRBV9 and TRBJ2-6, is DSGVTQTPKHLITATGQRVTLRCSPRSGDLSVYWYQQSLDQGLQFLIQYYNGEERAKGNILERFSAQQFPDLHSELNLSSLELGDSALYFCASRGRESSGANVLTFGAGSRLTVL.